The 22 T cell receptor beta chains given below trace back to one sample, sequenced in a study of monozygotic twins with inflammatory bowel disease. Using the 5' RACE reads, TCRdb records one entry per CDR3 protein without DNA. Its table records hundreds of thousands of distinct CDR3 sequences. The sample taken for sequencing was blood. Source of these receptors: a human donor with ulcerative colitis or Crohn's disease, or a healthy co-twin of an affected twin (not recorded which).

The chain has TRBV7-2 and TRBJ2-1; TCRdb's D call, TRBD2, is unchecked because there is no DNA. The CDR3 covers 15 residues. Per the germline V gene, CDR1 is SGHTA and CDR2 is FQGNSA. CDR3: CASSLSPAGNNEQFF.

The chain carries TRBV7-9 and TRBJ2-3; TCRdb indicates TRBD2, and absent DNA this call remains unverified. The germline CDR1 and CDR2 sequences are SEHNR and FQNEAQ (reference sequence). CDR3 size: 11 residues. CDR3 protein: CASSFGGAQYF.

The chain carries TRBV7-2 and TRBJ2-1. The CDR3 length is 15 residues. CDR1 is SGHTA and CDR2 is FQGNSA in the germline V gene. CDR3 loop: CASSLGTSSYNEQFF.

The chain couples TRBV6-6 to TRBJ2-1; TCRdb lists TRBD1, though no DNA is available to test this call. Germline-derived CDR1 and CDR2 are MNHNY and SVGAGI (reference sequence). There are 13 residues in the CDR3. The CDR3 spells CASSGTGPGEQFF.

The CDR3 reads CASSRAAYEQYF. This chain uses TRBV28 with TRBJ2-7; lacking DNA, the TRBD1 call made by TCRdb goes unchecked. The length of the CDR3 is 12 residues. Germline assignment: CDR1 MDHEN and CDR2 SYDVKM.

The gene calls are TRBV25-1 and TRBJ2-2; TCRdb's D call, TRBD2, is unchecked because there is no DNA. The CDR3 extends over 15 amino acids. Germline V gene sequence: CDR1 MGHDK, CDR2 SYGVNS. CDR3 region: CASSDPGLSTGELFF.

This chain joins TRBV29-1 and TRBJ2-7; TCRdb's D gene call, TRBD1, goes unchecked for lack of DNA. Per the germline V gene, CDR1 is SQVTM and CDR2 is ANQGSEA. The CDR3 length is 13 residues. The CDR3 region is CSVRERGPYEQYF.

The chain has TRBV7-2 and TRBJ1-2; absent DNA, TCRdb's TRBD1 call cannot be checked. Germline V gene data show CDR1 as SGHTA and CDR2 as FQGNSA. The CDR3 is 14 residues long. CDR3 in amino acids: CASSLYRAAWGYTF.

This chain uses TRBV7-2 with TRBJ1-5; TCRdb gives TRBD1 as the D gene, but with no DNA this cannot be confirmed. Germline V gene sequence: CDR1 SGHTA, CDR2 FQGNSA. This CDR3 is 15 amino acids long. The CDR3 reads CASSQPGQGNQPQHF. The full variable domain, its missing parts supplied by reference TRBV7-2 and TRBJ1-5, is GAGVSQSPSNKVTEKGKDVELRCDPISGHTALYWYRQSLGQGLEFLIYFQGNSAPDKSGLPSDRFSAERTGGSVSTLTIQRTQQEDSAVYLCASSQPGQGNQPQHFGDGTRLSIL.

The chain has TRBV20-1 and TRBJ2-6; the TRBD1 assignment by TCRdb is unverifiable without DNA. Germline V gene data show CDR1 as DFQATT and CDR2 as SNEGSKA (reference sequence). The CDR3 contains 17 residues. CDR3 protein: CSARDPGAARGANVLTF.

The chain combines TRBV6-5 with TRBJ2-1; checking the TCRdb D call of TRBD2 is not possible without DNA. The CDR3 runs to 16 residues. Germline V gene data show CDR1 as MNHEY and CDR2 as SVGAGI. The CDR3 here is CASSYGLAGASNEQFF.

The chain couples TRBV7-9 to TRBJ2-7; without DNA, the TCRdb call of TRBD2 cannot be checked. The CDR3 is 13 residues long. Germline loops: CDR1 SEHNR, CDR2 FQNEAQ (reference sequence). CDR3 residues: CASSPSSPNEQYF.

V usage is TRBV10-3 and J usage is TRBJ2-7; lacking DNA, the TRBD2 call made by TCRdb goes unchecked. The CDR3 has 15 amino acids. Germline CDR1 is ENHRY and CDR2 is SYGVKD. The CDR3 protein is CAISVGGSGSGEQYF.

V is TRBV19 and J is TRBJ1-1; the D call of TRBD1 rests on TCRdb alone, since no DNA is present to check it. There are 14 residues in the CDR3. Germline V gene sequence: CDR1 LNHDA, CDR2 SQIVND (reference sequence). The CDR3 reads CASSRGQGADEAFF.

V and J are TRBV19 and TRBJ2-7. The CDR3 loop spans 15 amino acids. CDR1 and CDR2 from the germline V gene are LNHDA and SQIVND (reference sequence). The CDR3: CASSIGHGSRYEQYF.

V usage is TRBV5-4 and J usage is TRBJ1-1; TCRdb's D call of TRBD1 is untestable without DNA. The CDR3 contains 14 residues. Germline CDR1 SGHNT, CDR2 YYREEE (reference sequence). CDR3 sequence: CASSSGTGITEAFF. The complete variable domain, with remaining parts taken from reference TRBV5-4 and TRBJ1-1, reads ETGVTQSPTHLIKTRGQQVTLRCSSQSGHNTVSWYQQALGQGPQFIFQYYREEENGRGNFPPRFSGLQFPNYSSELNVNALELDDSALYLCASSSGTGITEAFFGQGTRLTVV.

The chain is built from TRBV29-1 and TRBJ2-3. The CDR3 consists of 13 residues. Germline CDR1 and CDR2: SQVTM and ANQGSEA. The CDR3 reads CSVGFSVTDTQYF.

The chain joins TRBV7-2 to TRBJ1-1; without DNA, the TCRdb call of TRBD1 cannot be checked. The length of the CDR3 is 16 residues. Germline CDR1 is SGHTA and CDR2 is FQGNSA. The CDR3 loop reads CASSSEGQVVNTESFF.

The V gene is TRBV7-9, the J gene TRBJ1-6. Germline V gives CDR1 SEHNR, CDR2 FQNEAQ (reference sequence). The CDR3 is 15 amino acids. The CDR3 spells CASSLAGLNNSPLHF.

The chain employs TRBV5-7 and TRBJ2-1. TRBV5-7 is labeled an ORF, and its function is uncertain. The CDR3 covers 14 residues. The CDR3 reads CASSLHVTYNEQFF.

The V gene is TRBV20-1, the J gene TRBJ1-2. This CDR3 has 14 amino acids. Germline V gives CDR1 DFQATT, CDR2 SNEGSKA (reference sequence). CDR3 loop: CSARDRDLNYGYTF.

The rearrangement joins TRBV9 to TRBJ2-1. The CDR3 spans 14 residues. CDR1 SGDLS and CDR2 YYNGEE come from the germline V gene. CDR3 in amino acids: CASSSSHGLGGLFF.